This T cell receptor (beta chain) stems from a study of cytomegalovirus exposure and HLA in healthy donors. Note on this clone: Antigen specificity is unknown.

The PCR contained 60 Vbeta and 13 Jbeta primers. TCRdb's copy holds only in-frame clones and misses some; the assay was immunoSEQ multiplex PCR. Of more than 110,000 clones listed, roughly 76% are singletons. Regarding the study as a whole: In a later analysis, HLA-associated TCR beta chains were more clonally expanded than equally common others. Reportedly, fewer N-insertions than the approximately 600-donor mean appeared in an Asian-associated ancestry cluster in a later analysis. HLA restriction was apparent for most CMV-associated TCR beta chains in a later analysis.

The ends were cut back, 3 bases at V and 5 bases at J, with 7 bases in the middle. Germline V gene data show CDR1 as LNHDA and CDR2 as SQIVND (reference sequence). There are 12 residues in the CDR3. The sequence was collected from a female donor in good health and CMV-seronegative. This rearrangement joins TRBV19 to TRBJ2-5, with D maybe TRBD2 (5 bases). Sequencing input: PBMCs. The CDR3 DNA is TGTGCCAGTAGTATGACGGGGGAGACCCAGTACTTC. Translating gives CASSMTGETQYF.